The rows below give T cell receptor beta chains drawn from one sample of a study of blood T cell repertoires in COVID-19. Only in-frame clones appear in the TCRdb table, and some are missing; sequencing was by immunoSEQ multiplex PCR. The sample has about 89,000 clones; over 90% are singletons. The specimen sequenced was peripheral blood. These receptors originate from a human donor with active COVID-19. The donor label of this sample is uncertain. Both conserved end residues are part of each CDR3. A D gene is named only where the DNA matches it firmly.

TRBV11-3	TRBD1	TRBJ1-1	TGTGCCAGCAGCCCCGGACAGGCCTCCACTGAAGCTTTCTTT	CASSPGQASTEAFF
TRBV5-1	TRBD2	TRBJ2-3	TGCGCCAGCAGTTTAGCGGGAGGTTACACAGATACGCAGTATTTT	CASSLAGGYTDTQYF
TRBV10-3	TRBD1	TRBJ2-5	TGTGCCATCGGATTGACAGGGGGCGAGGAGACCCAGTACTTC	CAIGLTGGEETQYF
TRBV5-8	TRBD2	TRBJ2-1	TGTGCCACGCCGAAGGGACTAGCGGGGGACTACAATGAGCAGTTCTTC	CATPKGLAGDYNEQFF
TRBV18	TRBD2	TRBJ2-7	TGTGCCAGCTCACCCGGACTAGCGGGGGACTACGAGCAGTACTTC	CASSPGLAGDYEQYF
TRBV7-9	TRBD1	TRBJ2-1	TGTGCCAGCAGCCCAGGCTCAGGACAGGGGACGTATGAGCAGTTCTTC	CASSPGSGQGTYEQFF
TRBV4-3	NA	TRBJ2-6	TGCGCCAGCAGCCCCGGTGGGGGGGCGCTTGGGGCCAACGTCCTGACTTTC	CASSPGGGALGANVLTF
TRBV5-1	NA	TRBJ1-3	TGCGCCAGCAGCTTGGTGGCAGGTTCTGGAAACACCATATATTTT	CASSLVAGSGNTIYF
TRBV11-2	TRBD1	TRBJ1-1	TGTGCCAGCAGCTCGGACAGGGCGAAAACCGGGATCACTGAAGCTTTCTTT	CASSSDRAKTGITEAFF
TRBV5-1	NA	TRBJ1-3	TGCGCCAGCAGCTCCGGGACTAAGGAGAACACCATATATTTT	CASSSGTKENTIYF
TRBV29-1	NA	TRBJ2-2	TGCAGCGCCGCACAGGGGGGGACCGGGGAGCTGTTTTTT	CSAAQGGTGELFF
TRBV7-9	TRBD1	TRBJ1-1	TGTGCCAGCAGCTTGCCGACAGGGGGCGTGGATACTGAAGCTTTCTTT	CASSLPTGGVDTEAFF
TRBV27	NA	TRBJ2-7	TGTGCCAGCAGTTTATTGGGGACACCAACCTACGAGCAGTACTTC	CASSLLGTPTYEQYF
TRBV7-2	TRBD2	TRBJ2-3	TGTGCCAGCAGCTCCGGGACTAGCGGGGGGGGCACGCAGTATTTT	CASSSGTSGGGTQYF
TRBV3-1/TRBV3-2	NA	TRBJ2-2	TGTGCCAGCAGCCAAATGTCAGCCGGGGAGCTGTTTTTT	CASSQMSAGELFF
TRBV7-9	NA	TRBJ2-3	TGTGCCAGCAGCTTAGCTGGTGGGGGGGCCCGGTATACGCAGTATTTT	CASSLAGGGARYTQYF
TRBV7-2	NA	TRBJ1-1	TGTGCCAGCAGCCCTCGACGGGAGAACACTGAAGCTTTCTTT	CASSPRRENTEAFF
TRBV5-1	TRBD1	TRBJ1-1	TGCGCCAGCAGCTTTGAAGGAGGGGGCATGAACACTGAAGCTTTCTTT	CASSFEGGGMNTEAFF
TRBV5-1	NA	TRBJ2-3	TGCGCCAGCAGCTTGACCGACACAGGTACGCAGTATTTT	CASSLTDTGTQYF
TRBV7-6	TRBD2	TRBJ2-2	TGTGCCAGCAGCTTACTAGCGGATACGAACACCGGGGAGCTGTTTTTT	CASSLLADTNTGELFF
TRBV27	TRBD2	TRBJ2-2	TGTGCCAGCAGAACACTAGCGGGGGGGCCCGGGGAGCTGTTTTTT	CASRTLAGGPGELFF
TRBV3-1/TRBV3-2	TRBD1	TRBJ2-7	TGTGCCAGCAGCCAAGGAGACAGGGGTTACGAGCAGTACTTC	CASSQGDRGYEQYF
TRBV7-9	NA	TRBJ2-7	TGTGCCAGCAGTCGGGACACCCCCTACGAGCAGTACTTC	CASSRDTPYEQYF
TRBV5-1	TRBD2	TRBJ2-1	TGCGCCAGCAGCTTGGTCCTAGCGGGGAATGAGCAGTTCTTC	CASSLVLAGNEQFF
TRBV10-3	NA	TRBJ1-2	TGTGCCATCAGTGAGTTACAGGGTACTAACTATGGCTACACCTTC	CAISELQGTNYGYTF
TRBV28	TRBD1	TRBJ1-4	TGTGCCAGCAGTTCGCCGGGACAGAGGAATGAAAAACTGTTTTTT	CASSSPGQRNEKLFF